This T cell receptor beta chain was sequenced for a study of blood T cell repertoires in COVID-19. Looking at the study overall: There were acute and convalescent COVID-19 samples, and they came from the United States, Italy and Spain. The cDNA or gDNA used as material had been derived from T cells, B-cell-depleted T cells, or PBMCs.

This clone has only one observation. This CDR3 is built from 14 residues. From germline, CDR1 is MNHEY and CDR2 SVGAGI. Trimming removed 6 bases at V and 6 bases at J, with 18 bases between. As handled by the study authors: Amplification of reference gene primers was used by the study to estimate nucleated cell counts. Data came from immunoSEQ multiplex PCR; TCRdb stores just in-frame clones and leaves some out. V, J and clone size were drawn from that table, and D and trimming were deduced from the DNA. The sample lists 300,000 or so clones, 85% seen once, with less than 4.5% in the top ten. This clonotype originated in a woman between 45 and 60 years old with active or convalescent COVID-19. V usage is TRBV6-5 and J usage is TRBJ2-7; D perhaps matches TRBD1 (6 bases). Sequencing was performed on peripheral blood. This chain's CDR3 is CASSPGTPSGEQYF. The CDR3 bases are TGTGCCAGCAGCCCCGGGACACCCTCCGGCGAGCAGTACTTC.